This TCR beta chain was sequenced during a study of T cell responses to AZD1222 COVID-19 vaccine. The study's findings and limits: The span of vaccine-associated CD4 TCRs extended across spike, with dominance at 160-218 and 743-854. Donors were chiefly white British, with a greater number of females, and clonal diversity was perhaps underestimated. Just a handful of AZD1222 recipients were seropositive at baseline. Spike-specific TCR breadth and depth were elevated following two AZD1222 doses.

With respect to this clone: Its target is unknown.

Germline CDR1 and CDR2: MNHEY and SMNVEV (reference sequence). V lost 5 bases to trimming and J lost 2 bases, with 22 bases between them. This CDR3 is 17 amino acids long. Profiled with immunoSEQ multiplex PCR; TCRdb holds only in-frame clones, not every one. The table includes roughly 120,000 clones, 70% to 90% detected once. This receptor was identified in an adult in good health. The material was peripheral blood, obtained on day 0 of AZD1222 vaccination. The V and J genes are TRBV27 and TRBJ2-7; no reliable D call. The CDR3 nucleotides are TGTGCCAGCAGTCTTATTCCCCCGTCGTGGGGTCCCTACGAGCAGTACTTC. The encoded protein is CASSLIPPSWGPYEQYF.